Listed below are T cell receptor beta chains from one sample, sequenced in a study of T cell changes during pregnancy in multiple sclerosis. The table came from immunoSEQ multiplex PCR; TCRdb's copy has only in-frame clones and leaves some out. This table has about 61,000 clones, roughly 86% appearing once. The sample consisted of peripheral blood, taken in the first trimester of pregnancy. These receptors were collected from a female donor with multiple sclerosis, enrolled in a pregnancy study. Each CDR3 is given without its conserved first and last residue. Fields, in order: V gene, CDR3 protein.

TRBV19 ASSMETGVPDTQY
TRBV6-1 ASSFTGANTEAF
TRBV21-1 ASSKGDRQAYTGELF
TRBV5-1 ASSLIRTVQETQY
TRBV28 ASNLGGAGNYGYT
TRBV4-1 ASSQAGGVDTGELF
TRBV5-1 ASSLAPSGRLPAYNEQF
TRBV14 ASSQLGLSSYNEQF
TRBV11-2 ASSFTGAYEQY
TRBV29-1 SVGQGHGYT
TRBV5-1 ASSLLGQGGPYEQY
TRBV5-1 ASSSGRDPDTQY
TRBV10-3 ATTVKGDYGYT
TRBV7-2 ASSPLGVSSYEQY
TRBV29-1 SVEAGSETQY
TRBV28 ASSLRGASSGANVLT
TRBV4-1 ASSLRRFRGSGYT
TRBV5-1 ASSLEQGYRTQY
TRBV9 ASSVGGLGNTIY
TRBV28 ASSPSWTGYNEQF